This entry lists 14 T cell receptor beta chains sequenced from one sample in a study of persistence of HIV-infected CD4 T cells. The libraries were made with immunoSEQ version 4 in survey mode. Clones were read by immunoSEQ multiplex PCR, and TCRdb kept only the in-frame ones, dropping some. The table includes roughly 28,000 clones, around 80% detected once. Stimulation used 9 to 10 ug/mL lysate from CMV-infected fibroblasts. CD40L/CD69 double-negative CD45RO-high memory CD4+ T cells were collected. Their antigens remain unidentified. Material: CD4+ T cells sorted from PBMCs after approximately 19-hour stimulation, obtained from a patient who received antiretroviral therapy. The receptors were gathered from an adult woman with HIV who was CMV-seropositive.

V and J are TRBV7-9 and TRBJ1-1; D unresolved. The CDR3 runs to 13 residues. V was clipped by 5 bases and J by 1 base, with 8 bases between them. Germline assignment: CDR1 SEHNR and CDR2 FQNEAQ (reference sequence). In DNA, the CDR3 is TGTGCCAGCAGCCTACCACAGAACACTGAAGCTTTCTTT. Translating it yields CASSLPQNTEAFF.

This chain uses TRBV19 with TRBJ1-2; D is uncertain. Germline assignment: CDR1 LNHDA and CDR2 SQIVND (reference sequence). The CDR3 sequence is 12 residues long. V was shortened by 7 bases and J by 5 bases, with 11 bases between the two germline ends. CDR3 coding DNA: TGTGCCAGTAATAAGGGTCAATATGGCTACACCTTC. Translating gives CASNKGQYGYTF.

J is TRBJ1-5 and V is TRBV5-6; D not certain. Trimming cost V 2 bases and J 7 bases, with 19 bases left between them. CDR3 length: 16 amino acids. Germline V gene data show CDR1 as SGHDT and CDR2 as YYEEEE. The CDR3 region is CASSFFRTALRQPQHF. Here the CDR3 DNA reads TGTGCCAGCAGCTTTTTTCGGACTGCCCTTCGCCAGCCCCAGCATTTT.

CDR3 DNA sequence: TGTGCCAGTAGCCTGGACCTAGGGAAAGAGACCCAGTACTTC. Amino acids: CASSLDLGKETQYF. This sequence joins TRBV19 and TRBJ2-5, with D uncertain. Germline values: CDR1 LNHDA, CDR2 SQIVND (reference sequence). This CDR3 has 14 amino acids. V lost 6 bases and J lost 3, with 14 bases in between.

The chain employs TRBV29-1 and TRBJ2-5; 9 bases line up with TRBD1. V lost 6 bases and J lost 2; bases outside the gene matches: 1. CDR1 is SQVTM, CDR2 ANQGSEA, per germline. The CDR3 consists of 12 residues. CDR3 in amino acids: CSVGTGQETQYF. CDR3 bases: TGCAGCGTCGGGACAGGGCAAGAGACCCAGTACTTC.

The genes are TRBV9 and TRBJ2-3; tentatively, D is TRBD2 (5 bases). V was shortened by 6 bases and J by 3 bases, with 17 bases between the two germline ends. Looked up from germline, CDR1 is SGDLS and CDR2 is YYNGEE. This CDR3 is 15 amino acids long. The CDR3 protein is CASTPRGLLTDTQYF. The DNA of the CDR3 is TGTGCCAGCACCCCGCGAGGGCTTCTGACAGATACGCAGTATTTT.

The genes are TRBV9 and TRBJ2-2; 8 bases are a match to TRBD2. This CDR3 is built from 16 residues. The J segment lost 2 bases and the V segment lost 3 bases, leaving 6 bases of the junction unmatched. The germline CDR1 and CDR2 sequences are SGDLS and YYNGEE. DNA for the CDR3: TGTGCCAGCAGCGAACTCGGGGGGGTAAACACCGGGGAGCTGTTTTTT. Translation: CASSELGGVNTGELFF.

This clone was seen once. The rearrangement joins TRBV10-3 to TRBJ1-5, with no clear D. V shed 7 bases and J shed 4 bases, with 14 bases lying between them. Looked up from germline, CDR1 is ENHRY and CDR2 is SYGVKD. CDR3 length: 14 residues. The DNA for the CDR3 is TGTGCCATCAAAGGAGATCTCGCAAATCAGCCCCAGCATTTT. Encoded protein: CAIKGDLANQPQHF.

This clone has a handful of counts. The rearrangement joins TRBV18 to TRBJ1-6; 8 positions agree with TRBD1. The J segment lost 9 bases and the V segment lost 3 bases, leaving 7 bases of the junction unmatched. Per the germline V gene, CDR1 is KGHSH and CDR2 is LQKENI. The CDR3 is 15 amino acids. The CDR3 nucleotides read TGTGCCAGCTCACCCGGACAGGGTGTAGCTTCACCCCTCCACTTT. This sequence encodes CASSPGQGVASPLHF.

This clone was detected only a few times. The gene calls are TRBV11-1 and TRBJ1-2; 10 nucleotides match TRBD1. The V segment lost 5 bases and the J segment 5 bases; nucleotides outside the gene matches: 2. The CDR3 length is 13 residues. Germline lookup yields CDR1 SGHAT and CDR2 FQDESV (reference sequence). The DNA for the CDR3 is TGTGCCAGCAGCCGGACAGGGGGGTATGGCTACACCTTC. It codes for CASSRTGGYGYTF.

The table lists this clone with a few counts. CDR3 sequence (DNA): TGTGCCAGCAGCTGGGAACAGGGGGACTATGGCTACACCTTC. It yields the protein CASSWEQGDYGYTF. This rearrangement joins TRBV5-8 to TRBJ1-2; 8 bases align to TRBD1. The CDR3 consists of 14 residues. Trimming at V came to 3 bases and at J to 3 bases, leaving 4 bases not matched to a gene. In germline, CDR1 is SGHTS, CDR2 YDEGEE.

This clone was recorded only once. The V gene is TRBV21-1, the J gene TRBJ2-7. TRBV21-1 counts as a pseudogene. CDR3 length: 12 amino acids. The CDR3 DNA sequence: TGTGCCAGCAGCAAAAGTCTGTACGAGCAGTACTTC. Protein product: CASSKSLYEQYF.

J is TRBJ2-6 and V is TRBV19; 7 bases fit TRBD1. The V segment lost 6 bases and the J segment 0 bases; nucleotides outside the gene matches: 5. CDR1 LNHDA and CDR2 SQIVND come from the germline V gene (reference sequence). The length of the CDR3 is 16 residues. CDR3 in amino acids: CASSRGQASGANVLTF. In DNA, the CDR3 is TGTGCCAGTAGCCGAGGACAGGCCTCTGGGGCCAACGTCCTGACTTTC. Drawing the rest from reference TRBV19 and TRBJ2-6, the complete variable domain is DGGITQSPKYLFRKEGQNVTLSCEQNLNHDAMYWYRQDPGQGLRLIYYSQIVNDFQKGDIAEGYSVSREKKESFPLTVTSAQKNPTAFYLCASSRGQASGANVLTFGAGSRLTVL.

The chain joins TRBV4-1 to TRBJ2-7, with 10 nucleotides matching TRBD1. The CDR3 contains 14 residues. The germline gives CDR1 MGHRA, CDR2 YSYEKL. The J segment lost 5 bases and the V segment lost 4 bases, leaving 5 bases of the junction unmatched. The CDR3 sequence: CASSRRDRGNEQYV. The CDR3 DNA is TGCGCCAGCAGCCGTCGGGACAGGGGAAACGAGCAGTACGTC.